This entry lists 22 T cell receptor beta chains sequenced from one sample in a study of T cell changes during pregnancy in multiple sclerosis. Libraries were prepared by immunoSEQ multiplex PCR; TCRdb keeps only in-frame clonotypes and omits some of them. The sample consists of roughly 22,000 clones, approximately 91% of them appearing once. The sample consisted of CD4+ T cells from peripheral blood mononuclear cells, taken after pregnancy. The receptor set was obtained from a female donor in good health, enrolled as a control in a pregnancy study.

This chain joins TRBV27 and TRBJ1-5, with D possibly being TRBD1 (6 bases). The CDR3 consists of 13 residues. CDR1 MNHEY and CDR2 SMNVEV come from the germline V gene (reference sequence). The germline V and J ends were trimmed by 6 bases and 9 bases, with 15 bases remaining between them. This chain's CDR3 is CASRPDRPGPQHF. The CDR3 bases are TGTGCCAGCAGACCGGACAGACCAGGGCCCCAGCATTTT.

This chain uses TRBV6-6 with TRBJ2-7; 10 nucleotides match TRBD1. The CDR3 extends over 15 amino acids. The V segment lost 7 bases and the J segment 2 bases; nucleotides outside the gene matches: 8. CDR1 is MNHNY, CDR2 SVGAGI, per germline (reference sequence). CDR3 sequence reads: CASTRAGQGAYEQYF. CDR3 nucleotides: TGTGCCAGCACTCGCGCTGGACAGGGGGCCTACGAGCAGTACTTC.

V is TRBV4-2 and J is TRBJ1-2, with D unresolved. From germline, CDR1 is LGHNA and CDR2 YNFKEQ. V was pared by 1 base and J by 6 bases, with 9 bases between. The CDR3 covers 13 residues. The CDR3, as DNA: TGTGCCAGCAGCCAAGTCCAGTCCCATGGCTACACCTTC. Its protein is CASSQVQSHGYTF.

V usage is TRBV11-1 and J usage is TRBJ2-3; 12 bases agree with TRBD1. Germline V gene data show CDR1 as SGHAT and CDR2 as FQDESV (reference sequence). The CDR3 totals 16 residues. J lost 6 bases, V lost 5 bases, and 9 bases had no gene match. CDR3 residues: CASSMPPGQGADTQYF. Written as DNA, the CDR3 is TGTGCCAGCAGCATGCCCCCGGGACAGGGGGCTGATACGCAGTATTTT.

The V call is TRBV2, the J call TRBJ2-1, with 7 bases that match TRBD2. Germline V gene sequence: CDR1 SNHLY, CDR2 FYNNEI. The CDR3 spans 15 residues. Trimming removed 6 bases from V and 5 bases from J; junction bases left unmatched: 10. CDR3 nucleotide sequence: TGTGCCAGCAGCCCCGGGGGGTACAGGAACAATGAGCAGTTCTTC. Translated: CASSPGGYRNNEQFF.

The V call is TRBV28, the J call TRBJ1-2, with 9 positions matching TRBD1. The germline V gene has CDR1 MDHEN and CDR2 SYDVKM. V lost 6 bases and J lost 8; bases outside the gene matches: 7. The CDR3 sequence is 13 residues long. The CDR3 DNA follows: TGTGCCAGCAGATTCGACAGGGGGTGGGGCTACACCTTC. Protein: CASRFDRGWGYTF.

This clone was counted a single time. The chain couples TRBV5-1 to TRBJ1-4; 7 positions match TRBD1. CDR1 SGHRS and CDR2 YFSETQ come from the germline V gene. CDR3 length: 15 amino acids. The trim removed 0 bases at V and 8 bases at J, leaving 7 bases unmatched. The CDR3 coding sequence is TGCGCCAGCAGCTTGGCGACAGGGCGAGGGGAAAAACTGTTTTTT. Translation: CASSLATGRGEKLFF.

This rearrangement joins TRBV28 to TRBJ2-5; D is ambiguous. This CDR3 contains 12 residues. The germline V gene encodes CDR1 MDHEN and CDR2 SYDVKM. Trimming removed 7 bases at V and 1 base at J, with 7 bases between. The CDR3 spells CASNAGQETQYF. The CDR3 DNA reads as TGTGCCAGCAATGCAGGCCAAGAGACCCAGTACTTC.

The gene calls are TRBV27 and TRBJ1-2; TRBD1 matches 8 bases. This CDR3 is built from 14 residues. Unmatched junction bases numbered 9, after V lost 5 bases and J lost 7 bases. Germline V gives CDR1 MNHEY, CDR2 SMNVEV (reference sequence). CDR3 sequence: CASSTRTGNGGYTF. In DNA form, the CDR3 reads TGTGCCAGCAGTACCCGGACAGGGAACGGTGGCTACACCTTC.

The chain employs TRBV7-6 and TRBJ2-4; D unclear. The ends were cut back, 2 bases at V and 8 bases at J, with 10 bases in the middle. Germline V lookup: CDR1 SGHVS, CDR2 FNYEAQ. This CDR3 has 13 amino acids. This chain's CDR3 is CASSLSVEYIQYF. DNA for the CDR3: TGTGCCAGCAGCTTAAGTGTCGAGTACATTCAGTACTTC.

The chain recombines TRBV4-1 with TRBJ1-1, with TRBD1 matching over 9 bases. The CDR3 length is 17 residues. With 1 base clipped from V and 9 bases from J, the junction kept 15 bases outside the gene matches. Germline V gene sequence: CDR1 MGHRA, CDR2 YSYEKL. CDR3 loop: CASSQGWGESTGGKAFF. CDR3 coding DNA: TGCGCCAGCAGCCAAGGGTGGGGTGAGTCAACAGGGGGCAAAGCTTTCTTT.

The CDR3 sequence is CASSTGTQNNEQFF. CDR3 in DNA: TGTGCCAGCAGCACCGGGACACAAAACAATGAGCAGTTCTTC. The chain links TRBV5-4 to TRBJ2-1, with D perhaps matching TRBD1 (6 bases). V shed 4 bases and J shed 5 bases, with 13 bases lying between them. The germline V gene encodes CDR1 SGHNT and CDR2 YYREEE (reference sequence). The CDR3 loop spans 14 amino acids.

The chain has TRBV28 and TRBJ1-5; D not certain. Germline CDR1 MDHEN, CDR2 SYDVKM. CDR3 length equals 11 residues. Trimming removed 6 bases from V and 7 bases from J, with 7 bases in between. CDR3: CASSPGQPQHF. The CDR3 region has the DNA TGTGCCAGCAGCCCAGGCCAGCCCCAGCATTTT.

The genes are TRBV28 and TRBJ2-5; the match to TRBD1 covers 11 bases. CDR3 length equals 15 residues. Germline CDR1 is MDHEN and CDR2 is SYDVKM. J lost 8 bases, V lost 7 bases, and 12 bases had no gene match. DNA for the CDR3: TGTGCCAGCACTATCTCTGGGACAGGGGGTCCCACCCAGTACTTC. Translation: CASTISGTGGPTQYF.

This chain uses TRBV7-9 with TRBJ2-2; 8 nucleotides agree with TRBD2. The ends lost 5 bases at V and 8 bases at J; junction bases unmatched: 7. Looked up from germline, CDR1 is SEHNR and CDR2 is FQNEAQ (reference sequence). The CDR3 runs 14 residues. The CDR3 nucleotides read TGTGCCAGCAGCCCCCAGGCTAGCGGGGGGGAGCTGTTTTTT. Residues: CASSPQASGGELFF.

This sequence joins TRBV30 and TRBJ1-2, with TRBD1 matching over 7 bases. The V and J ends lost 6 bases and 8 bases, in that order; junction bases with no gene match: 6. Germline V gene data show CDR1 as GTSNPN and CDR2 as SVGIG (reference sequence). This CDR3 contains 11 residues. DNA for the CDR3: TGTGCCTGTCAGGGGGGCAGGGGCTACACCTTC. Translated, it gives CACQGGRGYTF.

The J gene is TRBJ1-2, the V gene TRBV6-5, with a weak D call TRBD1 (6 bases). The CDR3 sequence is 12 residues long. The V gene's germline CDR1 is MNHEY and CDR2 SVGAGI. The V and J ends lost 2 bases and 8 bases respectively, with 9 bases between them. The CDR3 region has the DNA TGTGCCAGCAGTTACGGGGGGGCCGGCTACACCTTC. The encoded protein is CASSYGGAGYTF.

The chain uses TRBV4-1 and TRBJ1-4, with a possible D match to TRBD1 (5 bases). V dropped 2 bases and J dropped 11 bases, with 21 bases sitting between them. Germline CDR1 MGHRA, CDR2 YSYEKL. The CDR3 is made up of 16 amino acids. The CDR3 loop reads CASSQLGVRGRGKLFF. The CDR3 nucleotides are TGCGCCAGCAGCCAATTAGGCGTTAGGGGTCGGGGGAAACTGTTTTTT.

The rearrangement links TRBV27 to TRBJ2-6, with D hard to call. Trimming stripped 6 bases from V and 0 bases from J, with 15 bases between. Per germline, CDR1 MNHEY and CDR2 SMNVEV (reference sequence). This CDR3 has 17 residues. In DNA, the CDR3 is TGTGCCAGCAGCCCCCTCCCAGGAAGCTCTGGGGCCAACGTCCTGACTTTC. This gives the protein CASSPLPGSSGANVLTF.

The chain employs TRBV19 and TRBJ2-3; TRBD2 matches at 7 bases. The CDR3 is made up of 17 amino acids. Germline trimming cut 5 bases from V and 0 bases from J; bases unmatched to any gene: 11. CDR1 and CDR2 (germline): LNHDA, SQIVND (reference sequence). The DNA of the CDR3 is TGTGCCAGTAGTGGGTCTAGCGGAACACCAAGCACAGATACGCAGTATTTT. Amino acids: CASSGSSGTPSTDTQYF.

The V gene is TRBV5-1, the J gene TRBJ2-7; TRBD1 matches 8 bases. Germline lookup yields CDR1 SGHRS and CDR2 YFSETQ. The CDR3 runs to 15 residues. Trimming cost V 3 bases and J 2 bases; bases outside gene matches: 7. In DNA, the CDR3 is TGCGCCAGCAGCTGGGGGACAGGCATAACCTACGAGCAGTACTTC. This codes for CASSWGTGITYEQYF.

The gene calls are TRBV11-2 and TRBJ2-1; 9 nucleotides align to TRBD2. The CDR3 loop spans 18 amino acids. The J segment lost 0 bases and the V segment lost 3 bases, leaving 9 bases of the junction unmatched. In germline, CDR1 is SGHAT, CDR2 FQNNGV. CDR3 nucleotide sequence: TGTGCCAGCAGCTTTCCGGCGGGACTAGCCCCCTCCTACAATGAGCAGTTCTTC. Translated, it gives CASSFPAGLAPSYNEQFF.